This T cell receptor (beta chain) was found in a study of T-cell memory formation after mild COVID-19. Regarding the study as a whole: In second-wave clones peaking day 37, SARS-CoV-2 specificity remained unconfirmed. The appearance of some responding clones in pre-infection memory suggested that cross-reactive memory joined.

TCRdb called the 5' RACE reads again in MiXCR, with one record for every CDR3 protein. The repertoire holds roughly 200,000 distinct CDR3 sequences, 20% to 25% seen once, with about 21% in the top ten. Concerning this clonotype itself: What it binds is unknown.

Germline V CDR1 and CDR2: SGHVS, FNYEAQ. The CDR3 is 14 amino acids. V gave up 3 bases and J gave up 12 bases; unmatched junction bases: 11. Material for sequencing was PBMCs or a T cell subset sorted from them (not recorded which). V is TRBV7-6 and J is TRBJ2-3; 8 nucleotides align to TRBD1. The TCR was taken from an adult woman who had mild COVID-19 (a few samples of this study predate the infection). Cell type and time point are not known. The CDR3 DNA reads TGTGCCAGCAGCTTGGAACGGACAGGGCGGGTACAGTATTTT. This codes for CASSLERTGRVQYF.